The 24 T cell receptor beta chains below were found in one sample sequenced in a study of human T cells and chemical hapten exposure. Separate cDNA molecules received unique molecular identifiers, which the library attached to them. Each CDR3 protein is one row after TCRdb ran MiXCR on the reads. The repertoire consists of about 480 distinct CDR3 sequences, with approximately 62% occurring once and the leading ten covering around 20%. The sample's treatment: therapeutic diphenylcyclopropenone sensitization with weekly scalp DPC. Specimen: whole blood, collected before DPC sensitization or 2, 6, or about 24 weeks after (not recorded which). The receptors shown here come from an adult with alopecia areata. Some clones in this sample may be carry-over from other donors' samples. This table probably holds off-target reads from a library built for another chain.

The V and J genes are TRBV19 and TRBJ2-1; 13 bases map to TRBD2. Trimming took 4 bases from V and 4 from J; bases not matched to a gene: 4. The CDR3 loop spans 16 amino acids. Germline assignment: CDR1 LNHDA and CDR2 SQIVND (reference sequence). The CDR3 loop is CASSRGTSGTYNEQFF. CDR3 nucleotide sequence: TGTGCCAGTAGTAGAGGGACTAGCGGGACGTACAATGAGCAGTTCTTC.

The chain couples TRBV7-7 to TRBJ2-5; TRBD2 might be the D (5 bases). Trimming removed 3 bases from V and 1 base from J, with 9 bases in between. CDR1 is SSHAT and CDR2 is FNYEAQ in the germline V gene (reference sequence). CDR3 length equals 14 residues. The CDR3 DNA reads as TGTGCCAGCAGCTTTGCTGGGAGCCAAGAGACCCAGTACTTC. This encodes CASSFAGSQETQYF.

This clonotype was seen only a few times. CDR3 sequence reads: CATQWDFEQFF. CDR3 coding DNA: TGTGCCACCCAGTGGGATTTTGAGCAGTTCTTC. This chain joins TRBV28 and TRBJ2-1; D unclear. The CDR3 covers 11 residues. CDR1 is MDHEN and CDR2 is SYDVKM in the germline V gene. Trimming pared 10 bases from V and 9 bases from J, leaving 13 bases between.

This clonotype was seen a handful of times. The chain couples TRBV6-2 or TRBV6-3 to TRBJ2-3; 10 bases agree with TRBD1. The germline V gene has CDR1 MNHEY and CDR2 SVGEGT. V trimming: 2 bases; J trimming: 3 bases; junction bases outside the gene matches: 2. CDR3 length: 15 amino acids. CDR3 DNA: TGTGCCAGCAGTTACGGGACAGGGGAAACAGATACGCAGTATTTT. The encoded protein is CASSYGTGETDTQYF.

The CDR3 DNA is TGCAGTGCCCAGGGTTCCCGGGTGAACATTCAGTACTTC. Amino acids: CSAQGSRVNIQYF. The chain combines TRBV20-1 with TRBJ2-4; D might be TRBD1 (5 bases). Between the trimmed V and J ends, which lost 6 bases and 7 bases, there was a span of 16 bases. Germline V gene lookup returns CDR1 DFQATT and CDR2 SNEGSKA (reference sequence). The CDR3 runs 13 residues.

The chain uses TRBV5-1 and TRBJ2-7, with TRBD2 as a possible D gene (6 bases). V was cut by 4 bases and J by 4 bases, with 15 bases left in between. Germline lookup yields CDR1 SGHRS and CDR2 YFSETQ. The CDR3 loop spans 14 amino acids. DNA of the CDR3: TGCGCCAGCAGCGAGGGACCAGGGAGGTACGAGCAGTACTTC. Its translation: CASSEGPGRYEQYF.

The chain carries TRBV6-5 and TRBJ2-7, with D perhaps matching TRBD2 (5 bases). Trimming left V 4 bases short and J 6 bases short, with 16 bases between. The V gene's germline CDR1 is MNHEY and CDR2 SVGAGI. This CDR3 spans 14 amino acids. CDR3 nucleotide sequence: TGTGCCAGCAGTTCCATCCGTCTAGCTCCCGAGCAGTACTTC. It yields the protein CASSSIRLAPEQYF.

The CDR3 protein is CASSQDMSGGYLHGYTF. CDR3 DNA: TGCGCCAGCAGCCAAGATATGTCGGGGGGCTATCTCCATGGCTACACCTTC. The rearrangement joins TRBV4-3 to TRBJ1-2, with D tentatively TRBD1 (6 bases). V lost 0 bases to trimming and J lost 6 bases, with 20 bases between them. Germline values: CDR1 LGHNA, CDR2 YSLEER. This CDR3 is built from 17 residues.

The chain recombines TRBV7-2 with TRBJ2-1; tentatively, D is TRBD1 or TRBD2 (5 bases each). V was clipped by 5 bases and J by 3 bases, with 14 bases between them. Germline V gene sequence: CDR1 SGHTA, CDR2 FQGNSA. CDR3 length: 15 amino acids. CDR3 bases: TGTGCCAGCAGCCCCACCGGGACCCACTACAATGAGCAGTTCTTC. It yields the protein CASSPTGTHYNEQFF. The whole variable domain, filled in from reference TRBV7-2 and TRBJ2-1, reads GAGVSQSPSNKVTEKGKDVELRCDPISGHTALYWYRQSLGQGLEFLIYFQGNSAPDKSGLPSDRFSAERTGGSVSTLTIQRTQQEDSAVYLCASSPTGTHYNEQFFGPGTRLTVL.

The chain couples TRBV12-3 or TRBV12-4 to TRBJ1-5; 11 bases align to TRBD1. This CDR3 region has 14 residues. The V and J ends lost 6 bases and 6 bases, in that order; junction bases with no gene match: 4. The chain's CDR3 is CASSPGQGAQPQHF. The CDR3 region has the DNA TGTGCCAGCAGCCCCGGACAGGGGGCTCAGCCCCAGCATTTT.

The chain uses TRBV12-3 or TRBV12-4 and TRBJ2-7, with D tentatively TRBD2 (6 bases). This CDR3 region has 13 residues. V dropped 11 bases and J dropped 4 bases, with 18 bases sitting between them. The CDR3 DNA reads TGTGCCTGCAAGGTCACAGGAGGGTACGAGCAGTACTTC. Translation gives CACKVTGGYEQYF.

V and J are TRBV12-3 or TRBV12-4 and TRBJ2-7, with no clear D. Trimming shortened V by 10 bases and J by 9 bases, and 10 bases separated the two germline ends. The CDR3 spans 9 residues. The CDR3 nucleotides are TGTGCCACTCCTCGCAGGCAGTACTTC. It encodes CATPRRQYF.

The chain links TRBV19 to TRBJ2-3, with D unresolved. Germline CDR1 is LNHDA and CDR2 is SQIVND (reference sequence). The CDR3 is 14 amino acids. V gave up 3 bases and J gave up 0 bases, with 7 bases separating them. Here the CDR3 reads CASSISASTDTQYF. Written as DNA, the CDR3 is TGTGCCAGTAGTATTTCCGCTAGCACAGATACGCAGTATTTT.

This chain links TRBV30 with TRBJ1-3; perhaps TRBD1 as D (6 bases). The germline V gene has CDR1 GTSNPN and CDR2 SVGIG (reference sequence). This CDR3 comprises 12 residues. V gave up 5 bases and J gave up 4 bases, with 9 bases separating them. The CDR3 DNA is TGTGCCTGGGGGACATTAGGAAACACCATATATTTT. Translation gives CAWGTLGNTIYF.

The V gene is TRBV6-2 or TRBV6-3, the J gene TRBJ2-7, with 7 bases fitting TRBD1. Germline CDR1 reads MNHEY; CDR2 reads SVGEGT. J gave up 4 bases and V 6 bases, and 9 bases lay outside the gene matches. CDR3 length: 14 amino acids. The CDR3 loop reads CASSRGTEPYEQYF. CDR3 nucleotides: TGTGCCAGCAGCCGTGGGACAGAGCCTTACGAGCAGTACTTC.

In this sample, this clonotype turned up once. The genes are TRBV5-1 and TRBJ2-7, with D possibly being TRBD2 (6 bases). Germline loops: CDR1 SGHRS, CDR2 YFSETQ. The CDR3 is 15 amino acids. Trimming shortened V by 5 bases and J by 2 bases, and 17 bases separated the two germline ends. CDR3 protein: CASSYGGQTTYEQYF. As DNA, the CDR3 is TGCGCCAGCAGTTACGGAGGGCAGACCACCTACGAGCAGTACTTC.

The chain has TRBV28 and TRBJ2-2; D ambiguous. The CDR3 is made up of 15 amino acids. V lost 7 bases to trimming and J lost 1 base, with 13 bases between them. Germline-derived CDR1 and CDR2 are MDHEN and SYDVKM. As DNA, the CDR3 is TGTGCCAGCACCGCCTGGTCCAGGAACACCGGGGAGCTGTTTTTT. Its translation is CASTAWSRNTGELFF.

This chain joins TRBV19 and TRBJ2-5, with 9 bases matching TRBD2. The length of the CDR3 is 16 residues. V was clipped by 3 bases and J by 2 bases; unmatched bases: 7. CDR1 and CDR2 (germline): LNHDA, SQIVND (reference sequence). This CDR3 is CASSMRPSGAQETQYF. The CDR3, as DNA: TGTGCCAGTAGTATGAGACCTAGCGGGGCTCAAGAGACCCAGTACTTC.

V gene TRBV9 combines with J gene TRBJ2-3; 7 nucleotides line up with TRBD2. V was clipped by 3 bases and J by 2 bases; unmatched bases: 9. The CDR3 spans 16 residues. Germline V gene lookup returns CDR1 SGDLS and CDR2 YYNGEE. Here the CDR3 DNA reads TGTGCCAGCAGCGGATACGGGGGGACGGACACAGATACGCAGTATTTT. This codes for CASSGYGGTDTDTQYF.

The CDR3 bases are TGCGCCAGCAGCAGGAGCGACAGGGGGCTCGGGACCCAGTACTTC. It is translated as CASSRSDRGLGTQYF. The V call is TRBV5-1, the J call TRBJ2-5; 10 bases map to TRBD1. The CDR3 is made up of 15 amino acids. The J segment lost 7 bases and the V segment lost 4 bases, leaving 10 bases of the junction unmatched. The V gene's germline CDR1 is SGHRS and CDR2 YFSETQ.

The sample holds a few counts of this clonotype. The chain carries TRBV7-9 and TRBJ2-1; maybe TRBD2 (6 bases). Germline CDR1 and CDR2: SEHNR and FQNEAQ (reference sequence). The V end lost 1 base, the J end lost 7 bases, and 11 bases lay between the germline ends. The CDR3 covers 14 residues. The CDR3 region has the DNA TGTGCCAGCAGCTTAGTGGAGGGAGTGAATGAGCAGTTCTTC. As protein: CASSLVEGVNEQFF.

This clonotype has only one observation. The CDR3 coding sequence is TGTGCCAGCAGCGTAGAGGGATCGGGCGGGGAGCTGTTTTTT. It codes for CASSVEGSGGELFF. The J gene is TRBJ2-2, the V gene TRBV9; D not resolved. The CDR3 consists of 14 residues. V was shortened by 0 bases and J by 7 bases, with 10 bases between the two germline ends. Germline V lookup: CDR1 SGDLS, CDR2 YYNGEE. The full variable domain, in which reference TRBV9 and TRBJ2-2 provide the parts outside the CDR3, is DSGVTQTPKHLITATGQRVTLRCSPRSGDLSVYWYQQSLDQGLQFLIQYYNGEERAKGNILERFSAQQFPDLHSELNLSSLELGDSALYFCASSVEGSGGELFFGEGSRLTVL.

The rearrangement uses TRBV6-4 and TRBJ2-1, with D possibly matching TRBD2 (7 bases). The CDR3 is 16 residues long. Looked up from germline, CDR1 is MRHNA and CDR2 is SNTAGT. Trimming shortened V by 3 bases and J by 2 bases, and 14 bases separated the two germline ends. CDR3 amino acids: CASSEYGGHAYNEQFF. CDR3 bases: TGTGCCAGCAGTGAGTACGGGGGGCATGCCTACAATGAGCAGTTCTTC.

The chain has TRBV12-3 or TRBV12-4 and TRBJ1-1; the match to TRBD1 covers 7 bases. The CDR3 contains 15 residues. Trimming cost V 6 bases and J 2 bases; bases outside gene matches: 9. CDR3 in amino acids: CASSLRQGNNTEAFF. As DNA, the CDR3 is TGTGCCAGCAGCCTGAGACAGGGCAATAACACTGAAGCTTTCTTT.